The clone carrying this T cell receptor beta chain has a count of ten or more. Antigen specificity is unknown. The data are from a study of T-cell reconstitution after alpha-beta-depleted transplantation in children. During its preparation, the TCRbeta library received unique molecular identifiers. A single record per CDR3 protein comes from TCRdb applying MiXCR to the PCR reads. The data hold approximately 490,000 distinct CDR3 sequences, with roughly a tenth observed a single time. Study results and caveats: The authors attributed T-cell counts and diversity one year after transplant mostly to newly produced T cells. Recipient T cells and thymic progenitors that survived were the source of the high TCRbeta diversity seen at day 60 in some patients. It was reported that alpha-beta T cells came from several hundred expanded graft clones (about two months after transplant).

The ends were cut back, 8 bases at V and 0 bases at J, with 22 bases in the middle. CDR3 length: 18 amino acids. Germline V lookup: CDR1 MNHEY, CDR2 SMNVEV (reference sequence). This clonotype was sampled from a child aged 2 to 9 with inherited bone marrow failure, due to receive a stem cell transplant. Source: PBMCs, taken before TCRalphabeta/CD19-depleted stem cell transplant. The chain joins TRBV27 to TRBJ1-4; D uncertain. The chain's CDR3 is CASWPRAELPATNEKLFF. CDR3 coding DNA: TGTGCCAGCTGGCCTCGGGCCGAATTGCCTGCAACTAATGAAAAACTGTTTTTT. The full variable domain, in which reference TRBV27 and TRBJ1-4 provide the parts outside the CDR3, is EAQVTQNPRYLITVTGKKLTVTCSQNMNHEYMSWYRQDPGLGLRQIYYSMNVEVTDKGDVPEGYKVSRKEKRNFPLILESPSPNQTSLYFCASWPRAELPATNEKLFFGSGTQLSVL.